A selection of T cell receptor beta chains follows, all from one sample in a study of blood T cell repertoires in COVID-19. Only in-frame clones appear in the TCRdb table, and some are missing; sequencing was by immunoSEQ multiplex PCR. The sample includes roughly 27,000 clones, approximately 80% seen only once; the top ten take under 50%. The sequenced material came from peripheral blood. The receptors originated from a woman aged 70-85 years with acute or convalescent COVID-19. Each CDR3 is given with its conserved first and last residue. Fields, in order: J gene, D gene, clone size, V gene, CDR3 protein, CDR3 DNA. D genes are given only for firm matches. The listing skips clone size in some rows; elsewhere it reads once, few, many or a size class.

TRBJ1-5 TRBD1 . TRBV28 CATQGAKSQPQHF TGTGCCACCCAGGGGGCAAAAAGCCAGCCCCAGCATTTT
TRBJ1-2 TRBD1 . TRBV27 CASSRDRRNYGYTF TGTGCCAGCAGTCGGGACAGGCGTAACTATGGCTACACCTTC
TRBJ2-3 TRBD2 . TRBV5-1 CASSFRTSGSTLPTDTQYF TGCGCCAGCAGCTTTAGGACTAGCGGGAGTACCCTACCCACAGATACGCAGTATTTT
TRBJ1-5 . . TRBV4-2 CASSQDGGRSNQPQHF TGTGCCAGCAGCCAAGACGGGGGGCGAAGCAATCAGCCCCAGCATTTT
TRBJ2-3 TRBD2 . TRBV5-4 CASSRGLAGVPDTQYF TGTGCCAGCAGCAGAGGACTAGCGGGAGTCCCGGATACGCAGTATTTT
TRBJ1-3 TRBD1 few TRBV7-9 CASSGTGLFGNTIYF TGTGCCAGCAGCGGGACAGGGCTGTTCGGAAACACCATATATTTT
TRBJ2-1 TRBD1 . TRBV10-3 CAIHGTGSQGEQFF TGTGCCATCCACGGGACAGGCTCGCAAGGTGAACAGTTCTTC
TRBJ2-2 TRBD2 few TRBV7-6 CASSLVTAGGPRAGELFF TGTGCCAGCAGCTTAGTGACAGCGGGAGGGCCTCGGGCCGGGGAGCTGTTTTTT
TRBJ2-1 . . TRBV9 CASSVSGDVREQFF TGTGCCAGCAGCGTGTCGGGGGACGTCAGGGAGCAGTTCTTC
TRBJ1-3 . . TRBV28 CASSLSSAGGNTIYF TGTGCCAGCAGTTTATCCAGCGCGGGGGGAAACACCATATATTTT
TRBJ2-3 . . TRBV28 CASSLGQGKFSDTQYF TGTGCCAGCAGTTTGGGGCAGGGGAAATTCTCGGATACGCAGTATTTT
TRBJ1-4 TRBD1 . TRBV5-1 CASSSIHTGATNEKLFF TGCGCCAGCAGCTCGATACACACAGGGGCAACTAATGAAAAACTGTTTTTT
TRBJ2-3 TRBD2 . TRBV7-6 CASSSGLAGGASTDTQYF TGTGCCAGCAGCTCAGGACTAGCGGGGGGGGCTAGCACAGATACGCAGTATTTT
TRBJ2-7 . . TRBV7-2 CASSLGPGGQYEQYF TGTGCCAGCAGCTTAGGGCCAGGGGGGCAATACGAGCAGTACTTC
TRBJ1-2 . . TRBV2 CASRQTAPGYTF TGTGCCAGCAGACAGACCGCGCCTGGCTACACCTTC
TRBJ2-5 . once TRBV7-2 CASSLGSTGLGAQYF TGTGCCAGCAGCTTAGGTAGTACTGGACTCGGGGCCCAGTACTTC
TRBJ2-3 . . TRBV20-1 CSATGDTQYF TGCAGCGCGACGGGGGATACGCAGTATTTT
TRBJ2-7 . . TRBV4-1 CASSQGDSGSYEQYF TGCGCCAGCAGCCAAGGGGATAGCGGAAGCTACGAGCAGTACTTC
TRBJ2-2 . . TRBV9 CASSVASGEAGELFF TGTGCCAGCAGCGTAGCTTCGGGGGAGGCCGGGGAGCTGTTTTTT
TRBJ1-4 . . TRBV15 CATSTRIAGEKLFF TGTGCCACCAGCACACGGATAGCCGGGGAAAAACTGTTTTTT
TRBJ2-1 . . TRBV28 CASSSGTGEDNEQFF TGTGCCAGCAGTTCTGGGACGGGGGAGGACAATGAGCAGTTCTTC
TRBJ2-7 TRBD2 . TRBV4-2 CASSQGTSGGAYEQYF TGTGCCAGCAGCCAAGGGACTAGCGGGGGGGCCTACGAGCAGTACTTC
TRBJ2-1 TRBD2 . TRBV25-1 CASSEPSGRYNEQFF TGTGCCAGCAGTGAGCCTAGCGGGAGGTACAATGAGCAGTTCTTC
TRBJ2-7 . . TRBV27 CASSWAPSYEQYF TGTGCCAGCAGTTGGGCCCCCTCCTACGAGCAGTACTTC
TRBJ1-1 . . TRBV7-9 CASSSSGGTSNTEAFF TGTGCCAGCAGCTCTTCCGGGGGGACTTCGAACACTGAAGCTTTCTTT
TRBJ2-3 TRBD2 . TRBV7-2 CASSTRRLAGLRGDTQYF TGTGCCAGCAGCACCAGGCGGCTAGCGGGCCTGAGAGGGGATACGCAGTATTTT
TRBJ2-1 . . TRBV30 CAWTDLGQASNEQFF TGTGCCTGGACTGACTTGGGGCAAGCCAGCAATGAGCAGTTCTTC
TRBJ1-1 . . TRBV19 CASSGRQDLAFF TGTGCCAGTAGTGGTCGACAGGATTTAGCTTTCTTT
TRBJ2-1 TRBD2 . TRBV7-7 CASSLRVAGDYNEQFF TGTGCTAGCAGCTTAAGGGTAGCGGGAGACTACAATGAGCAGTTCTTC
TRBJ2-7 . once TRBV7-2 CASSSQRGNEQYF TGTGCCAGCAGCTCCCAGAGGGGGAACGAGCAGTACTTC
TRBJ2-2 . . TRBV7-6 CASSRMGLPAGGELFF TGTGCCAGCAGCCGCATGGGACTTCCCGCCGGCGGGGAGCTGTTTTTT
TRBJ1-5 . . TRBV28 CASSPGLLDQPQHF TGTGCCAGCAGTCCGGGACTTTTAGATCAGCCCCAGCATTTT
TRBJ1-5 TRBD1 few TRBV25-1 CASSWNDREQQPQHF TGTGCCAGCAGTTGGAACGACAGGGAGCAACAGCCCCAGCATTTT
TRBJ1-6 . . TRBV28 CASSPLRDSPLHF TGTGCCAGCAGCCCCCTCAGGGATTCACCCCTCCACTTT
TRBJ1-1 TRBD1 . TRBV27 CASSPRTGLGTEAFF TGTGCCAGCAGTCCAAGGACAGGTCTTGGGACTGAAGCTTTCTTT
TRBJ2-7 TRBD1 once TRBV30 CAWSRMTGGGRTYEQYF TGTGCCTGGAGTCGGATGACAGGGGGGGGAAGGACCTACGAGCAGTACTTC